The 4 T cell receptor beta chains in this list originate from one sample, sequenced in a study of T cell responses to AZD1222 COVID-19 vaccine (dated by TCRdb to the early 2020s). This specimen's time point label, interpreted: baseline before first vaccination. Libraries came from the immunoSEQ multiplex PCR assay. TCRdb took over this immuneACCESS table, retaining in-frame rearrangements with V and J assigned. Such tables are incomplete; in checked studies, under half of the missing clones stem from an unresolved V gene, and the remainder is unexplained. The sample includes 110,000 to 150,000 clones, with 92% observed a single time. In total, the top ten clones hold about 3.2% of the sample. The sample in question was peripheral blood, obtained on day 0 of AZD1222 vaccination. The receptor set was obtained from an adult in good health.

The chain is built from TRBV28 and TRBJ1-2; D gene ambiguous. The V gene lost 7 bases and the J gene lost 2 bases, with 8 bases spanning the gap. The CDR3 totals 12 residues. Germline lookup yields CDR1 MDHEN and CDR2 SYDVKM. DNA for the CDR3: TGTGCCAGCACGCCTAAGAACTATGGCTACACCTTC. This codes for CASTPKNYGYTF.

The V and J genes are TRBV19 and TRBJ1-2; 9 nucleotides align to TRBD1. Trimming took 6 bases from V and 9 from J; bases not matched to a gene: 14. Germline assignment: CDR1 LNHDA and CDR2 SQIVND (reference sequence). The CDR3 has 15 amino acids. CDR3 nucleotide sequence: TGTGCCAGTAGCATATCGCCGGGACAGGGTTCTCGCTACACCTTC. Translation gives CASSISPGQGSRYTF.

This rearrangement joins TRBV12-5 to TRBJ1-4; no reliable D call. Germline loops: CDR1 LGHNT, CDR2 FRNRAP. V lost 1 base and J lost 0, with 6 bases in between. The CDR3 spans 15 residues. CDR3 DNA sequence: TGTGCTAGTGGTTTGGGGGATGCAACTAATGAAAAACTGTTTTTT. It encodes CASGLGDATNEKLFF.

The rearrangement links TRBV11-2 to TRBJ2-5; 8 bases line up with TRBD2. The CDR3 totals 16 residues. CDR1 SGHAT and CDR2 FQNNGV come from the germline V gene. Germline trimming cut 1 base from V and 2 bases from J; bases unmatched to any gene: 6. The CDR3 is CASSLVVSGVQETQYF. Written as DNA, the CDR3 is TGTGCCAGCAGCTTAGTTGTTAGCGGGGTTCAAGAGACCCAGTACTTC.